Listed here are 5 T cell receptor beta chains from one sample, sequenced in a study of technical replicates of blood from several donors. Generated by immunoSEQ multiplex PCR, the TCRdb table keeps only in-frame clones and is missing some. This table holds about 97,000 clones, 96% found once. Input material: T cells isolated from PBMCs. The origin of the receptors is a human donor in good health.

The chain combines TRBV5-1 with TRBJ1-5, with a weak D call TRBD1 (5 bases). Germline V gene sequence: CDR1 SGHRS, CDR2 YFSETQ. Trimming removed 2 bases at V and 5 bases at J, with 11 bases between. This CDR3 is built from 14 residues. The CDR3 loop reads CASSLSGRDQPQHF. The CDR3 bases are TGCGCCAGCAGCTTATCAGGGAGGGATCAGCCCCAGCATTTT.

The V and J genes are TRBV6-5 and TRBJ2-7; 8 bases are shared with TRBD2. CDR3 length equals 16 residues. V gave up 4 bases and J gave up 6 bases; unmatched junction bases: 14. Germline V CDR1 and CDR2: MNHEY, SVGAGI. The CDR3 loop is CASSSTPGLVSSEQYF. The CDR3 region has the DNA TGTGCCAGCAGTTCAACGCCGGGACTAGTTTCGTCCGAGCAGTACTTC.

The CDR3 sequence is CASSLGLVDQPQHF. The CDR3 DNA follows: TGTGCCAGCAGTCTGGGCCTCGTGGATCAGCCCCAGCATTTT. The chain links TRBV28 to TRBJ1-5; no clear D. From germline, CDR1 is MDHEN and CDR2 SYDVKM. The CDR3 length is 14 residues. V shed 5 bases and J shed 5 bases, with 13 bases lying between them.

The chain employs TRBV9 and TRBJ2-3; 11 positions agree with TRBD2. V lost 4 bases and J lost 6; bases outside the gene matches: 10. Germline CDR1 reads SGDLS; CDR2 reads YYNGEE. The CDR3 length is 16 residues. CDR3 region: CASSLLTSGTGDTQYF. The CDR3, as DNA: TGTGCCAGCAGCCTCCTGACTAGCGGGACTGGGGATACGCAGTATTTT.

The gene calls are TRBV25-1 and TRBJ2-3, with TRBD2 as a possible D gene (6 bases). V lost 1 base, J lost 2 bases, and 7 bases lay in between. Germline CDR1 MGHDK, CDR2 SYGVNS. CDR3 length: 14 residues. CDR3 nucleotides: TGTGCCAGCAGTGAATTAGCGGACACAGATACGCAGTATTTT. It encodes CASSELADTDTQYF. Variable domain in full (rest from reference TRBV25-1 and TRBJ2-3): EADIYQTPRYLVIGTGKKITLECSQTMGHDKMYWYQQDPGMELHLIHYSYGVNSTEKGDLSSESTVSRIRTEHFPLTLESARPSHTSQYLCASSELADTDTQYFGPGTRLTVL.